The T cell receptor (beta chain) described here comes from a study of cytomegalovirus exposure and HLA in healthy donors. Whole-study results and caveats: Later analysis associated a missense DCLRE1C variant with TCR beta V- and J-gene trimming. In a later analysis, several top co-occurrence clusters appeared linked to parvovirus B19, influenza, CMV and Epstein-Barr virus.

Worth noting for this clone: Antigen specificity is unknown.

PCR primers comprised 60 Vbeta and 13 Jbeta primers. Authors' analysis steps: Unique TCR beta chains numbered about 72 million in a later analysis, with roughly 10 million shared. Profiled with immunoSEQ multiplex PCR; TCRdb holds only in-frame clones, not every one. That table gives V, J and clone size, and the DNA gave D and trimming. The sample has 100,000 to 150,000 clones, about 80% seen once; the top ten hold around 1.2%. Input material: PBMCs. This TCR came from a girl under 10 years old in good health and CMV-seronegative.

CDR3 residues: CASSLGVAGGEQYF. CDR3 in DNA: TGTGCCAGCAGCTTAGGGGTAGCGGGGGGCGAGCAGTACTTC. The chain combines TRBV11-2 with TRBJ2-7; 10 bases line up with TRBD2. This CDR3 has 14 residues. The V gene's germline CDR1 is SGHAT and CDR2 FQNNGV. V was clipped by 1 base and J by 6 bases; unmatched bases: 3.